Each of the 11 T cell receptor beta chains below was sequenced from the same sample in a study of shared clonotypes between healthy human individuals. This table comes from immunoSEQ multiplex PCR, and its TCRdb copy is limited to in-frame clones, with some not included. The sample carries more than 2 million clones, approximately 92% recorded once. It was CD45RO-negative cells, positively selected for CCR7, that made up naive CD8 cells, with terminally differentiated effector memory CD45RA+ cells excluded. The sequenced sample was naive CD8+ T cells from PBMCs. These receptors came from a young man in good health. Some clones in this sample may be carry-over from other donors' samples.

This clone was detected once. The chain combines TRBV19 with TRBJ1-5; TRBD1 is a possible D gene (5 bases). Germline V gene lookup returns CDR1 LNHDA and CDR2 SQIVND (reference sequence). V was pared by 4 bases and J by 4 bases, with 17 bases between. CDR3 length equals 16 residues. CDR3 residues: CASSTTGTGVNQPQHF. The CDR3 DNA reads as TGTGCCAGTAGTACAACCGGGACGGGAGTTAATCAGCCCCAGCATTTT.

V and J are TRBV11-2 and TRBJ1-1; no reliable D call. The CDR3 extends over 10 amino acids. Germline V gives CDR1 SGHAT, CDR2 FQNNGV. Trimming stripped 8 bases from V and 1 base from J, with 2 bases between. The CDR3 region has the DNA TGTGCCAGCGGGAACACTGAAGCTTTCTTT. The encoded protein is CASGNTEAFF.

This clone was seen just once. The chain combines TRBV7-9 with TRBJ2-7; D might be TRBD2 (5 bases). Germline CDR1 is SEHNR and CDR2 is FQNEAQ (reference sequence). V was shortened by 4 bases and J by 3 bases, with 10 bases between the two germline ends. CDR3 length equals 13 residues. CDR3 protein: CASSSALVYEQYF. The CDR3 DNA follows: TGTGCCAGCAGCTCGGCACTAGTCTACGAGCAGTACTTC.

J is TRBJ2-2 and V is TRBV29-1, with D perhaps assigned TRBD1 or TRBD2 (5 bases each). The CDR3 is 14 amino acids. Trimming pared 5 bases from V and 5 bases from J, leaving 15 bases between. Germline V gives CDR1 SQVTM, CDR2 ANQGSEA. CDR3 sequence reads: CSVSWGRVTGELFF. The CDR3 DNA follows: TGCAGCGTTAGTTGGGGACGGGTAACCGGGGAGCTGTTTTTT.

In this sample, this clone turned up a few times. The rearrangement joins TRBV9 to TRBJ1-1, with D perhaps TRBD1 (5 bases). Between the trimmed V and J ends, which lost 3 bases and 4 bases, there was a span of 13 bases. CDR1 is SGDLS and CDR2 is YYNGEE in the germline V gene. CDR3 length: 14 residues. The CDR3 is CASSDGRVSTEAFF. CDR3 coding DNA: TGTGCCAGCAGCGATGGCAGGGTAAGCACTGAAGCTTTCTTT.

On this clone: The identical CDR3 is also encoded by other nucleotide sequences in the sample. The V and J genes are TRBV5-6 and TRBJ1-5; D gene ambiguous. The CDR3 length is 14 residues. V was shortened by 0 bases and J by 1 base, with 5 bases between the two germline ends. Germline CDR1 is SGHDT and CDR2 is YYEEEE. The CDR3 protein is CASSLGQSNQPQHF. CDR3 DNA sequence: TGTGCCAGCAGCTTGGGGCAAAGCAATCAGCCCCAGCATTTT.

The V gene is TRBV15, the J gene TRBJ2-1; D is ambiguous. V was cut by 5 bases and J by 7 bases, with 15 bases left in between. CDR1 is LNHNV and CDR2 is YYDKDF in the germline V gene (reference sequence). The CDR3 loop spans 14 amino acids. CDR3 protein: CATSSRLTDNEQFF. The CDR3, as DNA: TGTGCCACCAGCTCAAGACTCACGGATAATGAGCAGTTCTTC.

The chain uses TRBV7-9 and TRBJ1-1; D is ambiguous. Trimming stripped 4 bases from V and 11 bases from J, with 11 bases between. The CDR3 loop spans 11 amino acids. Germline V lookup: CDR1 SEHNR, CDR2 FQNEAQ (reference sequence). CDR3 in DNA: TGTGCCAGCAGCTCCGGCTATGATGCTTTCTTT. Translating it yields CASSSGYDAFF.

The chain links TRBV19 to TRBJ2-1, with 7 nucleotides matching TRBD1. Germline loops: CDR1 LNHDA, CDR2 SQIVND (reference sequence). J gave up 4 bases and V 4 bases, and 7 bases lay outside the gene matches. The CDR3 has 15 residues. As DNA, the CDR3 is TGTGCCAGTAGTACACACAGGGGACCGTACAATGAGCAGTTCTTC. The encoded protein is CASSTHRGPYNEQFF.

As for this clone: Other DNA sequences of this sample code for an identical CDR3. The genes are TRBV9 and TRBJ2-1, with D uncertain. The CDR3 sequence is 13 residues long. CDR1 is SGDLS, CDR2 YYNGEE, per germline. V was pared by 2 bases and J by 4 bases, with 7 bases between. The CDR3: CASSVWDYNEQFF. The CDR3 bases are TGTGCCAGCAGCGTGTGGGATTACAATGAGCAGTTCTTC.

This chain links TRBV11-1 with TRBJ1-1; TRBD1 is a possible D gene (5 bases). The CDR3 consists of 14 residues. V was clipped by 1 base and J by 7 bases, with 13 bases between them. From germline, CDR1 is SGHAT and CDR2 FQDESV (reference sequence). CDR3 residues: CASSLGGVVVEAFF. In DNA form, the CDR3 reads TGTGCCAGCAGCTTAGGAGGGGTGGTCGTTGAAGCTTTCTTT.